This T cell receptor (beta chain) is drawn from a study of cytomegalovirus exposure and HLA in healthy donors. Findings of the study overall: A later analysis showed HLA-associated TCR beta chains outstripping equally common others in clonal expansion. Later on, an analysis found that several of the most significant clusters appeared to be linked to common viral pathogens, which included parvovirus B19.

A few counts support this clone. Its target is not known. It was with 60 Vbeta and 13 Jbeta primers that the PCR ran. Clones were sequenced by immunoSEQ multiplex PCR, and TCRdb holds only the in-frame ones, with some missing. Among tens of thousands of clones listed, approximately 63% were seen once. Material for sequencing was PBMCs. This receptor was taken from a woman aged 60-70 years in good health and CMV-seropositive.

The CDR3, as DNA: TGTGCCAGCAGCCTAACAGGGCTTAATGAAAAACTGTTTTTT. Translation gives CASSLTGLNEKLFF. V and J are TRBV11-2 and TRBJ1-4, with D possibly matching TRBD1 (6 bases). Germline values: CDR1 SGHAT, CDR2 FQNNGV. CDR3 length equals 14 residues. V was trimmed by 5 bases and J by 4 bases, leaving 11 bases between them.